The rows below give T cell receptor beta chains drawn from one sample of a study of cytomegalovirus exposure and HLA in healthy donors. Assay used: immunoSEQ multiplex PCR; TCRdb lists only in-frame clones, some missing. The sample includes around 300,000 clones, roughly 88% of them seen just once. Sequenced input: PBMCs. These receptors originate from a man aged 30 to 39 in good health and CMV-seronegative. CDR3s include the opening cysteine and the closing phenylalanine or tryptophan. A D gene is named only where the DNA matches it firmly.

V gene,D gene,J gene,CDR3 protein,CDR3 DNA
TRBV4-1,.,TRBJ2-7,CASSLDPGVGNEQYF,TGCGCCAGCAGTTTAGACCCCGGGGTCGGCAACGAGCAGTACTTC
TRBV4-1,.,TRBJ2-4,CASSPDTPQGTKNIQYF,TGCGCCAGCAGCCCAGACACACCTCAGGGGACCAAAAACATTCAGTACTTC
TRBV7-2,.,TRBJ2-7,CASSFGDTENYEQYF,TGTGCCAGCAGCTTTGGGGACACAGAAAATTACGAGCAGTACTTC
TRBV18,TRBD1,TRBJ1-3,CASSPRQGGGNTIYF,TGTGCCAGCTCACCAAGACAGGGCGGTGGAAACACCATATATTTT
TRBV10-3,.,TRBJ2-7,CAISARGASTAYEQYF,TGTGCCATCAGTGCCCGGGGGGCGAGCACAGCCTACGAGCAGTACTTC
TRBV7-9,.,TRBJ2-7,CASSGGAHEQYF,TGTGCCAGCAGCGGGGGGGCCCACGAGCAGTACTTC
TRBV5-1,.,TRBJ2-5,CASTPEHPYQETQYF,TGCGCCAGCACCCCCGAACACCCTTACCAAGAGACCCAGTACTTC
TRBV2,.,TRBJ1-1,CASSTPEALEAFF,TGTGCCAGCAGTACCCCCGAAGCCCTAGAAGCTTTCTTT
TRBV19,.,TRBJ2-7,CASSIVSGSAYEQYF,TGTGCCAGTAGTATAGTTTCGGGTTCGGCCTACGAGCAGTACTTC
TRBV4-1,.,TRBJ1-1,CASSQADGSVAFF,TGCGCCAGCAGCCAAGCGGACGGTAGCGTAGCTTTCTTT
TRBV5-4,TRBD2,TRBJ2-3,CASSLGAGITDTQYF,TGTGCCAGCAGCTTAGGAGCGGGGATCACAGATACGCAGTATTTT
TRBV25-1,TRBD2,TRBJ2-5,CASSERGGGVQETQYF,TGTGCCAGCAGTGAACGGGGCGGGGGGGTTCAAGAGACCCAGTACTTC
TRBV29-1,TRBD2,TRBJ2-5,CSAAAGEETQYF,TGCAGCGCCGCCGCGGGGGAAGAGACCCAGTACTTC
TRBV2,TRBD1,TRBJ2-1,CASSESRQGNEQFF,TGTGCCAGCAGTGAATCACGACAGGGCAATGAGCAGTTCTTC
TRBV6-6,.,TRBJ2-3,CASSHRSRSTDTQYF,TGTGCCAGCAGTCACCGGTCCCGGAGCACAGATACGCAGTATTTT
TRBV5-1,TRBD1,TRBJ2-5,CASTWGAGTGLETQYF,TGCGCCAGCACCTGGGGTGCCGGGACAGGGTTAGAGACCCAGTACTTC
TRBV6-1,TRBD1,TRBJ1-2,CASSDWTGGNYGYTF,TGTGCCAGCAGTGACTGGACAGGGGGCAACTATGGCTACACCTTC
TRBV5-1,.,TRBJ1-4,CASSLAGNEKLFF,TGCGCCAGCAGCTTGGCGGGTAATGAAAAACTGTTTTTT
TRBV30,.,TRBJ2-7,CAWSVEGYEQYF,TGTGCCTGGAGTGTAGAGGGTTACGAGCAGTACTTC
TRBV5-6,.,TRBJ1-4,CASSLVSGATNEKLFF,TGTGCCAGCAGCTTGGTGTCAGGGGCAACTAATGAAAAACTGTTTTTT